The 27 T cell receptor beta chains below were found in one sample sequenced in a study of molecular identifiers for immune sequencing clone quantification. TCRdb reprocessed the PCR reads with MiXCR, giving one entry per CDR3 protein. The sample consists of about 640,000 distinct CDR3 sequences, just under 20% of them appearing once. The material sequenced was naive CD8+ T cells from blood, with Jurkat cell RNA spiked in. Specified subset: FACS-sorted CD8+CD4-CCR7+CD45RA+ naive T cells. The receptor set was obtained from a human donor in good health. Some libraries in this study had Jurkat cell RNA spiked in.

The table lists this clonotype with many counts. The CDR3 DNA is TGTGCCAGCAGCTTACTCCGGCTAGCTCAAGAGACCCAGTACTTC. Amino acid sequence: CASSLLRLAQETQYF. V is TRBV7-2 and J is TRBJ2-5; weak D call: TRBD2 (5 bases). The CDR3 contains 15 residues. The V and J ends lost 2 bases and 2 bases respectively, with 12 bases between them. Germline assignment: CDR1 SGHTA and CDR2 FQGNSA.

This clonotype was counted at least ten times. The chain carries TRBV7-9 and TRBJ1-5; D ambiguous. Trimming removed 5 bases at V and 3 bases at J, with 5 bases between. CDR3 length: 12 amino acids. CDR1 is SEHNR and CDR2 is FQNEAQ in the germline V gene (reference sequence). The CDR3: CASSRTNQPQHF. In DNA, the CDR3 is TGTGCCAGCAGCCGAACCAATCAGCCCCAGCATTTT.

About this clonotype itself: Possible read error: a much larger clone is one base away. The genes are TRBV27 and TRBJ2-7; D remains ambiguous. There are 13 residues in the CDR3. Per germline, CDR1 MNHEY and CDR2 SMNVEV (reference sequence). The chain's CDR3 is CAGSPSAAYEQYF. CDR3 DNA: TGTGCCGGCAGCCCGTCCGCAGCCTACGAGCAGTACTTC.

This rearrangement joins TRBV7-8 to TRBJ1-5; 7 bases align to TRBD1. From germline, CDR1 is SGHVS and CDR2 FQNEAQ. This CDR3 contains 15 residues. Trimming cost V 0 bases and J 6 bases; bases outside gene matches: 5. The chain's CDR3 is CASSLAEGAFQPQHF. The CDR3 DNA is TGTGCCAGCAGCTTAGCGGAGGGGGCATTTCAGCCCCAGCATTTT.

V and J are TRBV7-3 and TRBJ2-1, with 7 positions matching TRBD2. V lost 5 bases and J lost 7; bases outside the gene matches: 11. This CDR3 has 15 amino acids. Germline-derived CDR1 and CDR2 are SGHTA and FQGTGA. Here the CDR3 reads CASSGGGGSRNEQFF. The CDR3 DNA is TGTGCCAGCAGCGGGGGTGGCGGGAGTAGAAATGAGCAGTTCTTC.

Worth noting for this clonotype: Just one base apart from a much larger clone, this may be a read error. V and J are TRBV2 and TRBJ2-3; D is possibly TRBD2 (5 bases). Germline V gives CDR1 SNHLY, CDR2 FYNNEI. CDR3 length: 14 residues. V was trimmed by 5 bases and J by 2 bases, leaving 11 bases between them. The CDR3 reads CASSTGRDTDTQYF. The CDR3 nucleotides are TGTGCCAGCAGTACCGGACGGGACACAGATACGCAGTATTTT.

This clonotype was seen a handful of times. The V gene is TRBV7-9, the J gene TRBJ2-2, with 12 bases aligning to TRBD2. This CDR3 contains 18 residues. The germline V gene encodes CDR1 SEHNR and CDR2 FQNEAQ (reference sequence). Losses at the gene ends were 5 bases for V and 4 bases for J; bases not matched to a gene: 11. The CDR3: CASSGLTSGRWGTGELFF. DNA of the CDR3: TGTGCCAGCAGCGGATTGACTAGCGGGAGATGGGGCACCGGGGAGCTGTTTTTT.

This clonotype has a count of ten or more. This chain uses TRBV5-6 with TRBJ1-1; D not resolved. Trimming shortened V by 1 base and J by 3 bases, and 13 bases separated the two germline ends. The CDR3 is 15 amino acids. Germline V gene data show CDR1 as SGHDT and CDR2 as YYEEEE. CDR3 residues: CASSLYGSAYTEAFF. The CDR3 DNA follows: TGTGCCAGCAGCTTGTATGGGTCAGCCTACACTGAAGCTTTCTTT.

This clonotype was detected a few times. The chain uses TRBV7-3 and TRBJ2-1; the match to TRBD2 covers 14 bases. This CDR3 region has 15 residues. The V segment lost 5 bases and the J segment 8 bases; nucleotides outside the gene matches: 5. Germline loops: CDR1 SGHTA, CDR2 FQGTGA. This CDR3 reads CASSMGLAGADEQFF. CDR3 nucleotide sequence: TGTGCCAGCAGCATGGGACTAGCGGGAGCGGATGAGCAGTTCTTC.

This clonotype was found many times. The DNA for the CDR3 is TGTGCTAGTGGCTCCTTTGGACTAGCGGAGAGTACAGATACGCAGTATTTT. Translated: CASGSFGLAESTDTQYF. This rearrangement joins TRBV12-5 to TRBJ2-3, with 10 bases aligning to TRBD2. CDR1 is LGHNT and CDR2 is FRNRAP in the germline V gene. V lost 6 bases, J lost 3 bases, and 12 bases stayed unmatched. The CDR3 is 17 residues long.

This clonotype was seen a handful of times. The chain employs TRBV29-1 and TRBJ2-2; D remains unclear. From germline, CDR1 is SQVTM and CDR2 ANQGSEA. The V and J ends lost 3 bases and 5 bases respectively, with 4 bases between them. This CDR3 contains 11 residues. The CDR3 sequence: CSVERTGELFF. The CDR3 DNA follows: TGCAGCGTTGAGAGGACCGGGGAGCTGTTTTTT.

To note about this clonotype: This CDR3 is missing its conserved last phenylalanine or tryptophan, likely due to a read error. The J gene is TRBJ2-3, the V gene TRBV28, with D perhaps matching TRBD2 (6 bases). The CDR3 runs 17 residues. In germline, CDR1 is MDHEN, CDR2 SYDVKM. V lost 5 bases, J lost 2 bases, and 20 bases lay in between. CDR3 in DNA: TGTGCCAGCAGTAGTCTCAGCGGGCCGGGATACACAGATACGCAGTATTCT. Its protein is CASSSLSGPGYTDTQYS.

This clonotype was counted a single time. One end of the junction fails to match germline, which may point to a read error. The chain has TRBV4-3 and TRBJ2-7; D might be TRBD1 or TRBD2, each matching 5 bases. The CDR3 is 14 amino acids. Germline CDR1 and CDR2: LGHNA and YSLEER. CDR3 sequence: CASSLGRTSYGQYF. The CDR3 region has the DNA TGCGCCAGCAGCCTGGGACGGACGTCCTACGGGCAGTACTTC.

This chain connects TRBV2 to TRBJ1-2; D might be TRBD1 (6 bases). Germline V lookup: CDR1 SNHLY, CDR2 FYNNEI. The CDR3 is 15 amino acids. The germline V and J ends were trimmed by 6 bases and 1 base, with 15 bases remaining between them. The CDR3 DNA follows: TGTGCCAGCAGGGACAGTCGGACAGATAACTATGGCTACACCTTC. Amino acid sequence: CASRDSRTDNYGYTF.

This clonotype was seen many times. The chain uses TRBV18 and TRBJ2-3, with D unresolved. Germline CDR1 reads KGHSH; CDR2 reads LQKENI. The CDR3 consists of 14 residues. Trimming removed 4 bases at V and 0 bases at J, with 8 bases between. CDR3 residues: CASSQKDSTDTQYF. CDR3 nucleotides: TGTGCCAGCTCACAGAAGGACAGCACAGATACGCAGTATTTT.

A note on this clonotype: A much larger clone differs by one base, so this may be a read error. This chain joins TRBV19 and TRBJ1-1; D is ambiguous. The CDR3 is 13 amino acids. Looked up from germline, CDR1 is LNHDA and CDR2 is SQIVND (reference sequence). CDR3 region: CASSIWINTEVFF. As DNA, the CDR3 is TGTGCCAGTAGTATATGGATCAACACTGAAGTTTTCTTT.

On this clonotype: A read error may produce the germline difference seen at one junction end. This sequence joins TRBV7-9 and TRBJ2-2; 8 bases are a match to TRBD2. Per the germline V gene, CDR1 is SEHNR and CDR2 is FQNEAQ (reference sequence). The CDR3 runs 15 residues. CDR3 DNA: TGTGCCAGCGGCTTTAGGAGACTAGCGTCCGGGGAGCTGTTTTTT. Encoded protein: CASGFRRLASGELFF.

The gene calls are TRBV15 and TRBJ2-3; no clear D gene. The CDR3 extends over 15 amino acids. Germline V gene sequence: CDR1 LNHNV, CDR2 YYDKDF (reference sequence). The V and J ends lost 0 bases and 3 bases respectively, with 10 bases between them. This chain's CDR3 is CATSRERLTTDTQYF. The CDR3 DNA follows: TGTGCCACCAGCAGAGAACGGTTGACAACAGATACGCAGTATTTT.

This clonotype was detected ten times or more. The rearrangement uses TRBV28 and TRBJ1-1; D gene unclear. The ends were cut back, 6 bases at V and 5 bases at J, with 19 bases in the middle. The germline CDR1 and CDR2 sequences are MDHEN and SYDVKM. This CDR3 spans 15 amino acids. The CDR3 region is CASSRGDRLRTEAFF. DNA for the CDR3: TGTGCCAGCAGCCGTGGTGATAGGCTGCGTACTGAAGCTTTCTTT. Full variable domain (rest looked up from reference TRBV28 and TRBJ1-1): DVKVTQSSRYLVKRTGEKVFLECVQDMDHENMFWYRQDPGLGLRLIYFSYDVKMKEKGDIPEGYSVSREKKERFSLILESASTNQTSMYLCASSRGDRLRTEAFFGQGTRLTVV.

A remark on this clonotype: This may stem from a read error, because a much larger clone lies one nucleotide away. The J gene is TRBJ2-3, the V gene TRBV5-4; a possible D gene is TRBD1 (6 bases). This CDR3 region has 14 residues. Per germline, CDR1 SGHNT and CDR2 YYREEE (reference sequence). Deletions cut 5 bases from V and 2 bases from J, with 12 bases between. In DNA form, the CDR3 reads TGTGCCAGCAGGGACAGACTTGACACAGATACGCAGTATTTT. It specifies CASRDRLDTDTQYF. Using reference TRBV5-4 and TRBJ2-3 for the parts outside the CDR3, the full variable domain is ETGVTQSPTHLIKTRGQQVTLRCSSQSGHNTVSWYQQALGQGPQFIFQYYREEENGRGNFPPRFSGLQFPNYSSELNVNALELDDSALYLCASRDRLDTDTQYFGPGTRLTVL.

This clonotype was counted at least ten times. This rearrangement joins TRBV2 to TRBJ2-4, with D unresolved. The CDR3 sequence is 14 residues long. V was clipped by 11 bases and J by 0 bases, with 14 bases between them. In germline, CDR1 is SNHLY, CDR2 FYNNEI. The CDR3 DNA reads as TGTGCCGGCAACTCGAGACTAGCCAAAAACATTCAGTACTTC. The encoded protein is CAGNSRLAKNIQYF. Drawing the rest from reference TRBV2 and TRBJ2-4, the complete variable domain is EPEVTQTPSHQVTQMGQEVILRCVPISNHLYFYWYRQILGQKVEFLVSFYNNEISEKSEIFDDQFSVERPDGSNFTLKIRSTKLEDSAMYFCAGNSRLAKNIQYFGAGTRLSVL.

This clonotype was counted many times. This chain connects TRBV9 to TRBJ2-7, with 7 bases aligning to TRBD1. The V gene end was trimmed by 4 bases and the J gene end by 6 bases; junction bases not matched to a gene: 13. Germline V gene data show CDR1 as SGDLS and CDR2 as YYNGEE. This CDR3 is 15 amino acids long. The CDR3 sequence: CASSPEDRASGEQYF. In DNA, the CDR3 is TGTGCCAGCAGCCCAGAAGACAGGGCCTCCGGCGAGCAGTACTTC.

This clonotype occurred many times. The chain recombines TRBV4-3 with TRBJ2-3; D is undetermined. V lost 5 bases and J 4 bases, leaving 10 bases between the germline ends. CDR1 is LGHNA, CDR2 YSLEER, per germline. The CDR3 runs 13 residues. The CDR3: CASSVNWPDTQYF. The CDR3 bases are TGCGCCAGCAGCGTAAATTGGCCAGATACGCAGTATTTT.

In regard to this clonotype: A much larger clone differs from this one at a single base, so this may be a read error. CDR3 amino acids: CASADPGPHYEQYF. The CDR3, as DNA: TGTGCCAGCGCCGATCCGGGACCGCACTACGAGCAGTACTTC. The chain uses TRBV28 and TRBJ2-7; possibly TRBD1 or TRBD2 for D (5 bases each). This CDR3 comprises 14 residues. The germline CDR1 and CDR2 sequences are MDHEN and SYDVKM. Between the trimmed V and J ends, which lost 8 bases and 3 bases, there was a span of 17 bases.

This clonotype was counted many times. The J gene is TRBJ2-7, the V gene TRBV29-1; 10 bases map to TRBD1. Germline V gene data show CDR1 as SQVTM and CDR2 as ANQGSEA. With 7 bases clipped from V and 6 bases from J, the junction kept 12 bases outside the gene matches. There are 14 residues in the CDR3. The chain's CDR3 is CSAIGGTGEGEQYF. CDR3 DNA sequence: TGCAGCGCCATAGGTGGGACAGGGGAGGGCGAGCAGTACTTC.

This clonotype occurred a few times. The chain carries TRBV29-1 and TRBJ2-1; the D is unclear. This CDR3 spans 13 amino acids. V was trimmed by 6 bases and J by 4 bases, leaving 13 bases between them. From germline, CDR1 is SQVTM and CDR2 ANQGSEA. This CDR3 is CSVTQSSYNEQFF. The CDR3 DNA reads TGCAGCGTAACCCAAAGTTCGTACAATGAGCAGTTCTTC.

This clonotype was recorded a few times. The gene calls are TRBV27 and TRBJ2-1, with D possibly being TRBD2 (5 bases). The CDR3 runs to 14 residues. Trimming shortened V by 1 base and J by 4 bases, and 8 bases separated the two germline ends. Germline CDR1 MNHEY, CDR2 SMNVEV (reference sequence). The CDR3 spells CASSLYGGYNEQFF. The CDR3 region has the DNA TGTGCCAGCAGTTTATATGGCGGGTACAATGAGCAGTTCTTC.